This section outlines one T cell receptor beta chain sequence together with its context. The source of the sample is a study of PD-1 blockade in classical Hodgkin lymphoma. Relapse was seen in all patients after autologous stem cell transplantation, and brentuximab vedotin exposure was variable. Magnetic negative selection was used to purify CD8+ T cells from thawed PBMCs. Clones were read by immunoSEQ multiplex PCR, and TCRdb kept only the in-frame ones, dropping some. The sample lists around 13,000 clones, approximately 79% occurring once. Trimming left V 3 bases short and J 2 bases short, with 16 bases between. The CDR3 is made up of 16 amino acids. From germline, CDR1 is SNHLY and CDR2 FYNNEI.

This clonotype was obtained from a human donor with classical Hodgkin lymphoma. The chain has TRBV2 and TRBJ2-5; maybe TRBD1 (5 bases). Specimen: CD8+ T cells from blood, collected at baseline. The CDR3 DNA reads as TGTGCCAGCAGTGATAGGGGCACCTACAAACAAGAGACCCAGTACTTC. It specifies CASSDRGTYKQETQYF.